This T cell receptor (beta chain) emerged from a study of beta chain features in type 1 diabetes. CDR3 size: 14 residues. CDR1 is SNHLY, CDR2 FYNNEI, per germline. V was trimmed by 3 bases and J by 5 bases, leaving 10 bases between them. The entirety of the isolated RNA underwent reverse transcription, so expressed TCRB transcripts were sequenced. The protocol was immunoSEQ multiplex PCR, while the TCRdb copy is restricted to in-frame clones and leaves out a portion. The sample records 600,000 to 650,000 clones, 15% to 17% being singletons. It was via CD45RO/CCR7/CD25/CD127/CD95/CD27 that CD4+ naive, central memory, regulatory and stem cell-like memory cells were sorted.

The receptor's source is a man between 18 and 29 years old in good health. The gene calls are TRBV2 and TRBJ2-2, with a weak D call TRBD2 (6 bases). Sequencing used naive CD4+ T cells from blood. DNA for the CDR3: TGTGCCAGCAGTGATTTCCGGGGGACCGGGGAGCTGTTTTTT. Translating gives CASSDFRGTGELFF. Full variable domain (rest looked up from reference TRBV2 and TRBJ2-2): EPEVTQTPSHQVTQMGQEVILRCVPISNHLYFYWYRQILGQKVEFLVSFYNNEISEKSEIFDDQFSVERPDGSNFTLKIRSTKLEDSAMYFCASSDFRGTGELFFGEGSRLTVL.